The clone carrying this T cell receptor beta chain showed up just a few times. What it binds is unknown. The sample comes from a study of PD-1 blockade in classical Hodgkin lymphoma. Study results and caveats: The diversity seen at baseline in complete responders resembled that of newly diagnosed patients. At C4D1, TCR diversity had climbed significantly for CD4+ cells, though not for CD8+ cells.

This sample's time point: cycle 4 day 1 (C4D1), after more than five weeks of nivolumab. Each and every patient relapsed after autologous stem cell transplantation, and patients got differing brentuximab vedotin exposure. Looked up from germline, CDR1 is SGHTA and CDR2 is FQGTGA. V was pared by 1 base and J by 8 bases, with 14 bases between. This CDR3 region has 14 residues. Only in-frame clones appear in the TCRdb table, and some are missing; sequencing was by immunoSEQ multiplex PCR. This sample yields 20,000 or so clones, of which over 70% are seen a single time; less than 9.5% belongs to the top ten.

The gene calls are TRBV7-3 and TRBJ1-2, with D possibly TRBD1 on 5 matching bases. Sequenced material: peripheral blood mononuclear cells (PBMCs), taken before the fourth cycle of nivolumab. The sequence derives from a human donor with classical Hodgkin lymphoma. For the CDR3, the DNA is TGTGCCAGCAGCTTAATTAAGGGGCCAGGCGGCTACACCTTC. It encodes CASSLIKGPGGYTF.